This T cell receptor beta chain was profiled in a study of blood T cell repertoires in COVID-19. In the study's own analysis: Amplification of reference gene primers was used by the study to estimate nucleated cell counts. Using immunoSEQ multiplex PCR, the repertoire was profiled, and TCRdb retains in-frame clones only, with some absent. That table gives V, J and clone size, and the DNA gave D and trimming. The table lists a few hundred thousand clones, more than 85% of them singletons. V was clipped by 3 bases and J by 4 bases, with 10 bases between them. Germline CDR1 reads LNHDA; CDR2 reads SQIVND (reference sequence). CDR3 size: 14 residues.

The J gene is TRBJ1-5, the V gene TRBV19; maybe TRBD1 (5 bases). The TCR comes from a man aged 25 to 40 with acute or convalescent COVID-19. Sequenced sample: peripheral blood. The CDR3 region is CASSMGQPNQPQHF. The CDR3 nucleotides are TGTGCCAGTAGTATGGGGCAGCCAAATCAGCCCCAGCATTTT. Supplemented by reference TRBV19 and TRBJ1-5, the full variable domain reads DGGITQSPKYLFRKEGQNVTLSCEQNLNHDAMYWYRQDPGQGLRLIYYSQIVNDFQKGDIAEGYSVSREKKESFPLTVTSAQKNPTAFYLCASSMGQPNQPQHFGDGTRLSIL.